These T cell receptor beta chains were read from a single sample in a study of chemoradiotherapy in HPV16-positive cancers. Sequencing was performed with immunoSEQ multiplex PCR; in TCRdb, only in-frame clones are kept and a portion is missing. The table records 8,000 or so clones, 65% to 70% of them present only once. This specimen was collected from a patient who underwent chemoradiotherapy. These receptors came from a human donor with HPV-associated anogenital cancer. Both conserved end residues are part of each CDR3. D genes are given only for firm matches. Clone size is given for some rows only: seen once, a few or many times, or a class if the clone is expanded.

CDR3nt	CDR3aa	d_gene	v_gene	j_gene	abundance
TGTGCCAGCAGTTCCCGACAGGGAAGAGCGACTGAAGCTTTCTTT	CASSSRQGRATEAFF	TRBD1	TRBV6-5	TRBJ1-1	-
TGTGCCAGTAGTGGAATCGCGGGGTTCACAGATACGCAGTATTTT	CASSGIAGFTDTQYF	-	TRBV19	TRBJ2-3	few
TGTGCCTGGAGTTTGAACCGGCGGGCAGATACGCAGTATTTT	CAWSLNRRADTQYF	-	TRBV30	TRBJ2-3	-
TGTGCCAGCAGCGAGCGAGGTCGGGCGAACACTGAAGCTTTCTTT	CASSERGRANTEAFF	-	TRBV9	TRBJ1-1	once
TGCGCCAGCAGCCACCTGGGACTAGCGGGGGGGCCTAACTCCTACAATGAGCAGTTCTTC	CASSHLGLAGGPNSYNEQFF	TRBD2	TRBV4-1	TRBJ2-1	-
TGCGCCAGCAGTGAGATGGCTAGCGGGACGAACACCGGGGAGCTGTTTTTT	CASSEMASGTNTGELFF	TRBD2	TRBV10-2	TRBJ2-2	-
TGTGCCAGCTCCACGGGGGCAAATCAGCCCCAGCATTTT	CASSTGANQPQHF	-	TRBV18	TRBJ1-5	-
TGTGCCAGCAGCCCCTATGTGGGCAGGCTTAATGAAAAACTGTTTTTT	CASSPYVGRLNEKLFF	-	TRBV7-9	TRBJ1-4	-
TGTGCCAGCAGTTACGCGCCGCAGGGTAGAGATGGCTACACCTTC	CASSYAPQGRDGYTF	-	TRBV6-5	TRBJ1-2	-
TGCGCCAGCAGCCAAGGGACAGGGATTAACACTGAAGCTTTCTTT	CASSQGTGINTEAFF	TRBD1	TRBV4-3	TRBJ1-1	-
TGTGCCAGCAGCTCGGGCCCCTTAGAGGCCCAGTACTTC	CASSSGPLEAQYF	-	TRBV7-2	TRBJ2-5	-
TGTGCCAGCAGCTTATTCGGCAGGCCCACCGGGGAGCTGTTTTTT	CASSLFGRPTGELFF	-	TRBV7-2	TRBJ2-2	-
TGCGCCAGCACACCCTTAGGGAGAAAATATGGCTACACCTTC	CASTPLGRKYGYTF	-	TRBV4-1	TRBJ1-2	-